The present entry profiles one TCR beta chain with its context. The junction departs from germline at one end; a sequencing error may be responsible. The sample belongs to a study of response to subunit inactivated influenza vaccine. MiXCR was run by TCRdb on the RT-PCR reads, yielding one entry per CDR3 protein. The table includes about 570,000 distinct CDR3 sequences, roughly 12% detected once. The CDR3 runs 14 residues. Germline CDR1 reads MNHEY; CDR2 reads SVGAGI. The sample was also reused in another study, on T cells expressing NK-cell markers. From that study: 5'RACE template switching with UMIs produced the TCR beta cDNA. HCMV seropositivity characterized most of the eight sequenced donors, and seronegativity one. In several experiments, sorting was confined to alpha-beta TCR T cells through use of an anti-gamma-delta TCR antibody. Of the CD8+ T cells in about 6 donors, roughly 1.0-7.5% belonged to dominant NKG2C+ clonotypes. HCMV specificity was not established for the expanded NKG2C+ T cell clones.

This receptor was obtained from a man between 45 and 60 years old who received an inactivated influenza vaccine. The rearrangement uses TRBV6-5 and TRBJ2-1, with D unresolved. The sequencing here drew on PBMCs from blood, taken on the day of vaccination. The CDR3 protein is CAISLRARRNEQFF. The CDR3 DNA reads as TGTGCCATCAGTTTACGGGCTAGGCGGAATGAGCAGTTCTTC.